Below, 11 T cell receptor beta chains from the same sample are listed, as sequenced in a study of CD8+ T cells in alopecia areata. cDNA reverse transcribed from extracted RNA served as the sequencing template. Profiled with immunoSEQ multiplex PCR; TCRdb holds only in-frame clones, not every one. The data show roughly 140,000 clones, 62% seen once. Material: CD8+ T cells sorted from blood. The receptors were gathered from a human donor in good health.

V usage is TRBV7-9 and J usage is TRBJ2-1; D is possibly TRBD2 (6 bases). Germline loops: CDR1 SEHNR, CDR2 FQNEAQ (reference sequence). The CDR3 sequence is 15 residues long. V was clipped by 5 bases and J by 9 bases, with 20 bases between them. CDR3 in amino acids: CASSPRAWGVGEQFF. CDR3 nucleotides: TGTGCCAGCAGCCCCCGGGCCTGGGGGGTCGGTGAGCAGTTCTTC.

This chain uses TRBV2 with TRBJ1-1; no firm D call. V shed 3 bases and J shed 4 bases, with 9 bases lying between them. This CDR3 comprises 13 residues. Germline CDR1 and CDR2: SNHLY and FYNNEI. The CDR3 protein is CASSDSPSTEAFF. The CDR3, as DNA: TGTGCCAGCAGTGACAGTCCCTCCACTGAAGCTTTCTTT.

The chain is built from TRBV7-9 and TRBJ2-1; D is undetermined. The CDR3 runs 14 residues. Germline CDR1 SEHNR, CDR2 FQNEAQ (reference sequence). Deletions cut 3 bases from V and 4 bases from J, with 10 bases between. This CDR3 reads CASSFAGLYNEQFF. The CDR3 bases are TGTGCCAGCAGCTTCGCTGGGCTGTACAATGAGCAGTTCTTC.

This clone was observed once. The chain has TRBV28 and TRBJ1-1, with D hard to call. Germline V gene data show CDR1 as MDHEN and CDR2 as SYDVKM. Trimming stripped 7 bases from V and 8 bases from J, with 11 bases between. The CDR3 is 11 residues long. The CDR3 reads CASTRVEEAFF. Written as DNA, the CDR3 is TGTGCCAGCACCCGGGTGGAAGAAGCTTTCTTT.

The CDR3 nucleotides are TGTGCCAGCAGTTCCGGGACTTATAATGAGCAGTTCTTC. Residues: CASSSGTYNEQFF. This chain connects TRBV27 to TRBJ2-1, with D perhaps matching TRBD2 (6 bases). Germline lookup yields CDR1 MNHEY and CDR2 SMNVEV (reference sequence). The CDR3 spans 13 residues. The V gene lost 4 bases and the J gene lost 7 bases, with 11 bases spanning the gap.

The rearrangement links TRBV5-1 to TRBJ2-3, with unresolved D. The CDR3 length is 14 residues. The ends were cut back, 4 bases at V and 3 bases at J, with 12 bases in the middle. Germline-derived CDR1 and CDR2 are SGHRS and YFSETQ. The CDR3 DNA follows: TGCGCCAGCAGCCTAGACGGCGGAACAGATACGCAGTATTTT. As protein: CASSLDGGTDTQYF.

The rearrangement uses TRBV15 and TRBJ2-7; weak D call: TRBD1 (6 bases). CDR1 LNHNV and CDR2 YYDKDF come from the germline V gene (reference sequence). Trimming stripped 3 bases from V and 1 base from J, with 13 bases between. The length of the CDR3 is 15 residues. The CDR3 sequence is CATSRGAGQSYEQYF. In nucleotides, the CDR3 is TGTGCCACCAGCAGGGGGGCGGGTCAATCCTACGAGCAGTACTTC.

The V and J genes are TRBV7-9 and TRBJ1-2; D is uncertain. The CDR3 is 14 amino acids. V shed 5 bases and J shed 2 bases, with 12 bases lying between them. CDR1 and CDR2 from the germline V gene are SEHNR and FQNEAQ (reference sequence). This CDR3 reads CASSPRAENYGYTF. The CDR3 coding sequence is TGTGCCAGCAGCCCGAGGGCCGAGAACTATGGCTACACCTTC.

This chain joins TRBV29-1 and TRBJ2-2, with 12 positions matching TRBD2. The germline gives CDR1 SQVTM, CDR2 ANQGSEA. The V gene end was trimmed by 3 bases and the J gene end by 2 bases; junction bases not matched to a gene: 13. CDR3 length: 19 amino acids. The CDR3 coding sequence is TGCAGCGTTGATCTCCCTAGCGGGAGGGAACCTTATAACACCGGGGAGCTGTTTTTT. Translating it yields CSVDLPSGREPYNTGELFF.

The V call is TRBV27, the J call TRBJ2-7; D unclear. The CDR3 spans 14 residues. V was pared by 2 bases and J by 0 bases, with 8 bases between. Germline assignment: CDR1 MNHEY and CDR2 SMNVEV (reference sequence). CDR3 residues: CASSLGLSSYEQYF. CDR3 nucleotide sequence: TGTGCCAGCAGTTTAGGTCTCAGCTCCTACGAGCAGTACTTC.

This chain links TRBV5-1 with TRBJ2-5; D may be TRBD1 (5 bases). Trimming took off 8 bases at V and 1 base at J, with 15 bases between the two ends. CDR3 length: 14 residues. Germline V CDR1 and CDR2: SGHRS, YFSETQ. The chain's CDR3 is CASSLGRGQETQYF. For the CDR3, the DNA is TGCGCCAGTAGTCTCGGTAGGGGCCAAGAGACCCAGTACTTC.